Below, one T cell receptor beta chain is given with its context. Its antigen remains unknown. Other DNA sequences within the sample encode an identical CDR3. This record comes from a study of T cells in localized non-small cell lung cancer. Findings of the study overall: Out of the top 100 tumor clones, a median roughly 58 were seen in adjacent lung.

The table came from immunoSEQ multiplex PCR; TCRdb's copy has only in-frame clones and leaves some out. The sample includes fewer than 45,000 clones, approximately 83% of them seen just once. The CDR3 runs 13 residues. Germline V gives CDR1 SGHRS, CDR2 YFSETQ. Trimming shortened V by 0 bases and J by 5 bases, and 5 bases separated the two germline ends. This rearrangement joins TRBV5-1 to TRBJ2-2; D call uncertain. The clonotype was recovered from a man aged 35-69 years with stage I lung adenocarcinoma. Specimen: peripheral blood, collected before any cancer treatment. The CDR3 spells CASSLEVTGELFF. Here the CDR3 DNA reads TGCGCCAGCAGCTTGGAGGTTACCGGGGAGCTGTTTTTT.